These 14 T cell receptor beta chains were sequenced from one sample in a study of blood T cell repertoires in COVID-19. Method: immunoSEQ multiplex PCR; TCRdb's copy keeps in-frame clones and lacks some. Among 490,000 or so clones, about 88% were seen once, and the ten largest hold 8% to 9.5%. Material: PBMCs or T cells enriched from blood (not recorded which). The receptor set was obtained from a woman aged 55-70 years who had recovered from COVID-19.

V usage is TRBV18 and J usage is TRBJ1-6, with a weak D call TRBD1 (6 bases). This CDR3 spans 15 amino acids. Germline values: CDR1 KGHSH, CDR2 LQKENI. Trimming took off 6 bases at V and 7 bases at J, with 16 bases between the two ends. The CDR3: CASSDGWGPNSPLHF. The CDR3 bases are TGTGCCAGCTCCGATGGGTGGGGGCCCAATTCACCCCTCCACTTT.

CDR3 DNA: TGTGCCAGCAGCTTAGGGGACAGGTTTACCGAAAAACTGTTTTTT. Translating it yields CASSLGDRFTEKLFF. The chain has TRBV7-8 and TRBJ1-4; 8 bases agree with TRBD1. The length of the CDR3 is 15 residues. Germline V gene sequence: CDR1 SGHVS, CDR2 FQNEAQ. Trimming took 1 base from V and 8 from J; bases not matched to a gene: 6.

This clone showed up just once. This chain joins TRBV5-1 and TRBJ2-3, with 13 bases aligning to TRBD2. V was pared by 4 bases and J by 4 bases, with 6 bases of the junction left unmatched. Germline-derived CDR1 and CDR2 are SGHRS and YFSETQ. The CDR3 sequence is 16 residues long. The CDR3 DNA reads as TGCGCCAGCAGCGTAACTAGCGGGGGGGCCTCAGATACGCAGTATTTT. This codes for CASSVTSGGASDTQYF.

The gene calls are TRBV5-1 and TRBJ2-1, with 9 positions matching TRBD1. CDR1 is SGHRS and CDR2 is YFSETQ in the germline V gene. J was trimmed by 7 bases and V by 7 bases; bases with no gene match: 6. The CDR3 has 13 residues. The CDR3 reads CASGGTGSNEQFF. DNA of the CDR3: TGCGCCAGCGGGGGGACAGGGAGTAATGAGCAGTTCTTC. The entire variable domain, with the rest obtained from reference TRBV5-1 and TRBJ2-1, is as follows: KAGVTQTPRYLIKTRGQQVTLSCSPISGHRSVSWYQQTPGQGLQFLFEYFSETQRNKGNFPGRFSGRQFSNSRSEMNVSTLELGDSALYLCASGGTGSNEQFFGPGTRLTVL.

The chain has TRBV7-9 and TRBJ2-1; 10 bases agree with TRBD1. The trim removed 2 bases at V and 6 bases at J, leaving 1 base unmatched. CDR3 length: 14 residues. The V gene's germline CDR1 is SEHNR and CDR2 FQNEAQ (reference sequence). CDR3 amino acids: CASSLRDRGNEQFF. The CDR3 bases are TGTGCCAGCAGCTTAAGGGACAGGGGCAATGAGCAGTTCTTC.

CDR3 in amino acids: CASSPFPSFGTSGGASHNEQFF. Written as DNA, the CDR3 is TGTGCCAGCAGCCCGTTCCCGTCTTTCGGGACTAGCGGGGGGGCTTCCCACAATGAGCAGTTCTTC. The genes are TRBV6-2 or TRBV6-3 and TRBJ2-1, with 16 bases aligning to TRBD2. The V gene's germline CDR1 is MNHEY and CDR2 SVGEGT. Trimming took 6 bases from V and 5 from J; bases not matched to a gene: 22. The CDR3 extends over 22 amino acids.

V and J are TRBV2 and TRBJ2-2; possibly TRBD2 for D (6 bases). Trimming left V 2 bases short and J 0 bases short, with 16 bases between. Germline lookup yields CDR1 SNHLY and CDR2 FYNNEI. CDR3 size: 18 residues. CDR3: CASSERGTYDTNTGELFF. CDR3 coding DNA: TGTGCCAGCAGTGAACGGGGGACGTACGATACGAACACCGGGGAGCTGTTTTTT.

This chain links TRBV6-5 with TRBJ1-5; the D gene is possibly TRBD1 (6 bases). Germline CDR1 reads MNHEY; CDR2 reads SVGAGI. The CDR3 is 16 residues long. V was cut by 3 bases and J by 2 bases, with 14 bases left in between. CDR3: CASSYKGVIGNQPQHF. The CDR3 nucleotides read TGTGCCAGCAGTTATAAGGGGGTGATTGGCAATCAGCCCCAGCATTTT.

The chain is built from TRBV3-1 (or the pseudogene TRBV3-2) and TRBJ1-5; D may be TRBD1 (6 bases). The V gene lost 5 bases and the J gene lost 14 bases, with 16 bases spanning the gap. CDR3 size: 12 residues. Germline V gene data show CDR1 as LGHDT and CDR2 as YNNKEL (reference sequence). The CDR3 loop is CASSYRGGAKHF. The CDR3 DNA follows: TGTGCCAGCAGCTACCGGGGGGGGGCGAAGCATTTT.

V is TRBV4-1 and J is TRBJ1-1; TRBD1 aligns across 7 bases. The V and J ends lost 3 bases and 4 bases, in that order; junction bases with no gene match: 8. Germline-derived CDR1 and CDR2 are MGHRA and YSYEKL. The CDR3 has 15 residues. Written as DNA, the CDR3 is TGCGCCAGCAGCCAGACAGGGATTGGGTCCACTGAAGCTTTCTTT. Translated: CASSQTGIGSTEAFF.

This clone was counted a few times. The chain recombines TRBV12-3 or TRBV12-4 with TRBJ1-5; D possibly corresponds to TRBD1 (5 bases). The CDR3 runs 12 residues. V was pared by 6 bases and J by 4 bases, with 7 bases between. CDR3 coding DNA: TGTGCCAGCAGACAGGCGAATCAGCCCCAGCATTTT. Translating it yields CASRQANQPQHF.

The gene calls are TRBV30 and TRBJ1-6; D unresolved. V lost 3 bases to trimming and J lost 0 bases, with 15 bases between them. Germline V gene sequence: CDR1 GTSNPN, CDR2 SVGIG (reference sequence). This CDR3 is built from 17 residues. CDR3 nucleotide sequence: TGTGCCTGGAGAGTATTAAGCTCAAGCTCCTATAATTCACCCCTCCACTTT. Residues: CAWRVLSSSSYNSPLHF.

V gene TRBV7-6 combines with J gene TRBJ2-5; maybe TRBD2 (7 bases). This CDR3 is 16 amino acids long. V was pared by 4 bases and J by 5 bases, with 20 bases between. In germline, CDR1 is SGHVS, CDR2 FNYEAQ. The CDR3 DNA is TGTGCCAGCAGCTCCCCCCGCGGGGGCGCGGGGGAGACCCAGTACTTC. It yields the protein CASSSPRGGAGETQYF.

This clone came up once. This chain links TRBV9 with TRBJ1-1, with TRBD1 identical over 8 bases. Germline values: CDR1 SGDLS, CDR2 YYNGEE. The CDR3 spans 16 residues. V lost 4 bases and J lost 4; bases outside the gene matches: 12. The CDR3: CASSPAGRGRVTEAFF. DNA of the CDR3: TGTGCCAGCAGCCCAGCGGGCAGGGGGCGAGTCACTGAAGCTTTCTTT. The full variable domain, in which reference TRBV9 and TRBJ1-1 provide the parts outside the CDR3, is DSGVTQTPKHLITATGQRVTLRCSPRSGDLSVYWYQQSLDQGLQFLIQYYNGEERAKGNILERFSAQQFPDLHSELNLSSLELGDSALYFCASSPAGRGRVTEAFFGQGTRLTVV.